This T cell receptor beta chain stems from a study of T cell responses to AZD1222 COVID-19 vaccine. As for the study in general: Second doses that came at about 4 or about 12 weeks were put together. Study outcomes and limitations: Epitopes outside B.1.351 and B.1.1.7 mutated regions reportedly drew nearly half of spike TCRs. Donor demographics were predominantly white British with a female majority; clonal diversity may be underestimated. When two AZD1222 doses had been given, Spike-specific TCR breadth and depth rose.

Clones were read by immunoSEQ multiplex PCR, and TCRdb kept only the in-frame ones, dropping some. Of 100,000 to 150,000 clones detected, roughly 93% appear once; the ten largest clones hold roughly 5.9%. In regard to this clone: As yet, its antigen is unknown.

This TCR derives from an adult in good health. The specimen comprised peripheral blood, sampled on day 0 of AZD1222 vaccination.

CDR3 nucleotide sequence: TGTGCCAGCAGCGGAATGGGGGGCAGCCGTGAAGCTTTCTTT. This sequence encodes CASSGMGGSREAFF. This chain uses TRBV9 with TRBJ1-1, with a tentative D call TRBD1 (6 bases). Germline CDR1 reads SGDLS; CDR2 reads YYNGEE. V was shortened by 3 bases and J by 7 bases, with 16 bases between the two germline ends. The CDR3 covers 14 residues.